The table lists the clone carrying this T cell receptor beta chain with many counts. Its antigen is still unknown. TCRdb used MiXCR to reprocess the RT-PCR reads, holding one entry per CDR3 protein. The table includes about 700,000 distinct CDR3 sequences, less than 20% detected once. This CDR3 comprises 15 residues. Per the germline V gene, CDR1 is MNHNS and CDR2 is SASEGT. Unmatched junction bases numbered 5, after V lost 5 bases and J lost 6 bases. These data come from a study of response to subunit inactivated influenza vaccine. Study-wide findings and caveats: There was a suggestion from the authors that each seasonal influenza vaccination recruits few new T cells.

Material: PBMCs from blood, obtained 11 to 12 days after vaccination. The TCR sequence derives from a man aged 50 to 59 who received an inactivated influenza vaccine. V usage is TRBV6-1 and J usage is TRBJ2-1; 12 bases line up with TRBD2. This chain's CDR3 is CASSPLAGGPNEQFF. The CDR3 DNA is TGTGCCAGCAGTCCACTAGCGGGAGGTCCCAATGAGCAGTTCTTC.